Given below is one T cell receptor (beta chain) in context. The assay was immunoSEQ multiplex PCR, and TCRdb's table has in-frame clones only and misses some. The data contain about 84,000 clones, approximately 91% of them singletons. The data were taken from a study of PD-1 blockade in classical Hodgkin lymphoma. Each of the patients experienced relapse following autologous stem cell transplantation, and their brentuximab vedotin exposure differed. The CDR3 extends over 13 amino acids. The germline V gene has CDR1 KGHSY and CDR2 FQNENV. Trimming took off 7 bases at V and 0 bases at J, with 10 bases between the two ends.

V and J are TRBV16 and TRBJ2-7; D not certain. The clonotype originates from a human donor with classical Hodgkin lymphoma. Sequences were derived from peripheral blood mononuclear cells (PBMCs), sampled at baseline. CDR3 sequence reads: CASKGSSSYEQYF. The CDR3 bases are TGTGCCAGCAAGGGCAGCAGCTCCTACGAGCAGTACTTC. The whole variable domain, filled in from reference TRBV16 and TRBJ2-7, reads GEEVAQTPKHLVRGEGQKAKLYCAPIKGHSYVFWYQQVLKNEFKFLISFQNENVFDETGMPKERFSAKCLPNSPCSLEIQATKLEDSAVYFCASKGSSSYEQYFGPGTRLTVT.